The rows below give T cell receptor beta chains drawn from one sample of a study of long-term antiretroviral therapy in people with HIV. Sequencing used immunoSEQ multiplex PCR; TCRdb keeps in-frame clones, though not all of them. This sample has about 27,000 clones, with roughly 80% found just once. This material consisted of unsorted PBMCs, taken 0.8 years before starting antiretroviral therapy. The receptors here all came from a man between 18 and 29 years old with HIV. The CDR3 runs from the conserved cysteine through the conserved F or W. The D gene is left open where the match is weak. Only some rows state a clone size, as once, few, many or a class for expanded clones.

>NA|TRBJ2-5|TRBV19|NA
TGTGCCAGTAGTAAGTTTGAGAGAACGGAGACCCAGTACTTC
CASSKFERTETQYF
>NA|TRBJ2-5|TRBV19|TRBD1
TGTGCCAGCAAGACCCAGGGGGCGGGGGAGACCCAGTACTTC
CASKTQGAGETQYF
>NA|TRBJ2-7|TRBV25-1|NA
TGTGCCAGCAGTGAGGCTACCGGGGGACCCTACGAGCAGTACTTC
CASSEATGGPYEQYF
>NA|TRBJ1-1|TRBV27|NA
TGTGCCAGCAGTTTATACGATTCAGGTGAAGCTTTCTTT
CASSLYDSGEAFF
>NA|TRBJ2-3|TRBV2|TRBD1
TGTGCCAGCAGTAGACCGACAGGGTCAGATACGCAGTATTTT
CASSRPTGSDTQYF
>NA|TRBJ2-3|TRBV10-2|NA
TGCGCCAGCAGTGTAGGGGAGGATACGCAGTATTTT
CASSVGEDTQYF
>few|TRBJ1-5|TRBV5-4|NA
TGTGCCAGCAGCTTGGTGTGGGGTAGCAATCAGCCCCAGCATTTT
CASSLVWGSNQPQHF
>NA|TRBJ1-1|TRBV5-1|NA
TGCGCCAGCAGCTTTGGTGGGAGAGAGGGCTCTGAAGCTTTCTTT
CASSFGGREGSEAFF
>NA|TRBJ2-2|TRBV5-1|TRBD2
TGCGCCAGTAAGACTCCGGGACTAGCGGTAACCGGGGAGCTGTTTTTT
CASKTPGLAVTGELFF
>NA|TRBJ1-1|TRBV4-3|TRBD1
TGCGCCAGCAGCCAAGGGGGACAGCCTGAAGCTTTCTTT
CASSQGGQPEAFF
>NA|TRBJ2-5|TRBV28|TRBD1
TGTGCCAGCAGTTCCGGGACAGCTATGGGAGAGACCCAGTACTTC
CASSSGTAMGETQYF
>NA|TRBJ2-5|TRBV29-1|NA
TGCAGCGTTGTGTGGGGGCTAACCCAGTACTTC
CSVVWGLTQYF